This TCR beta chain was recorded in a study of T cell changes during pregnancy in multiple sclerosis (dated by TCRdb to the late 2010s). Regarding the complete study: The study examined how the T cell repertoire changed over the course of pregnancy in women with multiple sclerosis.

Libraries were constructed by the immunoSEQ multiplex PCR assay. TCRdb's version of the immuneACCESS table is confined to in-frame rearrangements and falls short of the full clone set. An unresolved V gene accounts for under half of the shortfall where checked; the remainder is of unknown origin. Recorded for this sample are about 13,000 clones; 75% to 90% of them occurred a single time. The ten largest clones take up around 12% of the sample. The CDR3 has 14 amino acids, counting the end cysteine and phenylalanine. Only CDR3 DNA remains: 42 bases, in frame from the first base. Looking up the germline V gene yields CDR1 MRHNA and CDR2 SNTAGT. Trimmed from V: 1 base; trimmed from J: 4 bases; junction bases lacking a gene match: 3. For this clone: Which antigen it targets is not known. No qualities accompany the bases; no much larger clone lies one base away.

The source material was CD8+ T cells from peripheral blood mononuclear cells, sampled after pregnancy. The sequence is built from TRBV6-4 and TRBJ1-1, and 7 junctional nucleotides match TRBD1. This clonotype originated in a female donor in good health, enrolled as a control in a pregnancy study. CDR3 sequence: CASSDWTGSTEAFF. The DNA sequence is TGTGCCAGCAGTGACTGGACAGGAAGCACTGAAGCTTTCTTT.